This entry features one T cell receptor beta chain sequence. Its specificity is unknown. The sample belongs to a study of OX40 agonist ivuxolimab in advanced cancers. Whole-study findings and limits: Dosing at 0.1 to 3.0 mg/kg was accompanied by clonal expansion of CD4+ and CD8+ blood T cells by week 6.

V shed 0 bases and J shed 7 bases, with 13 bases lying between them. Germline V lookup: CDR1 SGHRS, CDR2 YFSETQ. The CDR3 is made up of 15 amino acids. This table comes from immunoSEQ multiplex PCR, and its TCRdb copy is limited to in-frame clones, with some not included. The sample has about 60,000 clones, about 86% seen once. The sample was CD4+ or CD8+ T cells sorted from blood, taken in a trial of the OX40 agonist ivuxolimab. This clonotype was sampled from an adult with an advanced solid tumor such as melanoma, head and neck, liver or kidney cancer. This chain connects TRBV5-1 to TRBJ1-4; D is undetermined. CDR3 amino acids: CASSLVAGPGEKLFF. The CDR3 nucleotides are TGCGCCAGCAGCTTGGTTGCAGGCCCCGGTGAAAAACTGTTTTTT.